This T cell receptor (beta chain) was sequenced for a study of T cell responses to AZD1222 COVID-19 vaccine. Profiling relied on immunoSEQ multiplex PCR, and the TCRdb table lists in-frame clones only, not all of them. The table includes approximately 130,000 clones, about nine tenths detected once. CDR3 length: 14 residues. Germline V lookup: CDR1 SEHNR, CDR2 FQNEAQ (reference sequence). Trimming removed 4 bases from V and 1 base from J; junction bases left unmatched: 1. This sequence originates from an adult who received the AZD1222 COVID-19 vaccine. The J gene is TRBJ1-5, the V gene TRBV7-9; 7 bases are shared with TRBD1. This specimen was peripheral blood, taken 28 days after the second AZD1222 dose. The CDR3 is CASSSGQSNQPQHF. The DNA of the CDR3 is TGTGCCAGCAGCTCGGGACAGAGCAATCAGCCCCAGCATTTT.